The clone carrying this T cell receptor beta chain was recorded only once. The target antigen is unknown. Following RNA extraction, reverse transcription yielded cDNA that acted as the sequencing template. Assay: immunoSEQ multiplex PCR; the TCRdb copy retains only in-frame clones and omits some. The table records roughly 110,000 clones, approximately 51% of them present only once. Germline CDR1 and CDR2: SQVTM and ANQGSEA. V was pared by 4 bases and J by 4 bases, with 10 bases between. CDR3 length: 12 amino acids. Treatment meaning: oral pan-JAK inhibitor, 5-10 mg twice daily. The data are from a study of CD8+ T cells in alopecia areata. General study points: Many expanded lesional clones persisted in scalp and blood during tofacitinib treatment. Uncertain still, given a single nonresponder, is whether baseline CD8+ expansion links to response.

This receptor was identified in a human donor with alopecia areata. Sequences were derived from CD4+ T cells sorted from blood, sampled at week 24, from a patient treated with tofacitinib. This chain joins TRBV29-1 and TRBJ1-2; D may be TRBD1 (6 bases). CDR3 DNA: TGCAGCGTTGGGACGGGGGCCTATGGCTACACCTTC. It specifies CSVGTGAYGYTF. The complete variable domain, with remaining parts taken from reference TRBV29-1 and TRBJ1-2, reads SAVISQKPSRDICQRGTSLTIQCQVDSQVTMMFWYRQQPGQSLTLIATANQGSEATYESGFVIDKFPISRPNLTFSTLTVSNMSPEDSSIYLCSVGTGAYGYTFGSGTRLTVV.